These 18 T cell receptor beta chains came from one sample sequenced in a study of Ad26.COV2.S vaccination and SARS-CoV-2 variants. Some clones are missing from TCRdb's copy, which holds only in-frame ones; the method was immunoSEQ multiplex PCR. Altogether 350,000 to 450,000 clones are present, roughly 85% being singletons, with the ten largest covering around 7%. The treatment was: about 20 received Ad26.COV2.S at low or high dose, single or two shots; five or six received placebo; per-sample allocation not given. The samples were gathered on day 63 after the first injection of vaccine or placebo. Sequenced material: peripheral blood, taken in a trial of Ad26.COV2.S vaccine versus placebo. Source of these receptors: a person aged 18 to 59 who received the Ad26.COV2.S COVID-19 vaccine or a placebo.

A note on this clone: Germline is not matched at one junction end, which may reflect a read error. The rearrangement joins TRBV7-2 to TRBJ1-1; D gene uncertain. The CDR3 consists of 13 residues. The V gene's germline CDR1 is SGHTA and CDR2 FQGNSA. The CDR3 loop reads CASGLRPDTEAFF. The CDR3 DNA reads TGTGCCAGCGGCTTACGGCCAGACACTGAAGCTTTCTTT. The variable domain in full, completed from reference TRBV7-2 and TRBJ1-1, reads GAGVSQSPSNKVTEKGKDVELRCDPISGHTALYWYRQSLGQGLEFLIYFQGNSAPDKSGLPSDRFSAERTGGSVSTLTIQRTQQEDSAVYLCASGLRPDTEAFFGQGTRLTVV.

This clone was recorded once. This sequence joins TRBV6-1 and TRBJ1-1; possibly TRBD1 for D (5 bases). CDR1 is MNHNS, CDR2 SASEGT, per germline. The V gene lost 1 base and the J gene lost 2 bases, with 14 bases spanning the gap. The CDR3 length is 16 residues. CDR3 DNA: TGTGCCAGCAGTGAAGAGGCAGGGTGGACCAACACTGAAGCTTTCTTT. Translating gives CASSEEAGWTNTEAFF.

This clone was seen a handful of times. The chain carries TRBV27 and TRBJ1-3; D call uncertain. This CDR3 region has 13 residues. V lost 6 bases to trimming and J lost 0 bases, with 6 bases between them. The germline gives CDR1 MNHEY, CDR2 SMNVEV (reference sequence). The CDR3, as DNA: TGTGCCAGCAGAGGGAGCTCTGGAAACACCATATATTTT. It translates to CASRGSSGNTIYF.

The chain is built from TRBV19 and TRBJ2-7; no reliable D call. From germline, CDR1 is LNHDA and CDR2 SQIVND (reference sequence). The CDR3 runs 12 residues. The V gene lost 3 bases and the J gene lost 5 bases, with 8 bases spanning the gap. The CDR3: CASSMAFDEQYF. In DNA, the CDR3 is TGTGCCAGTAGTATGGCTTTCGACGAGCAGTACTTC.

DNA for the CDR3: TGTGCCAGCAGCCCAAGCCTAGCCAAAAACATTCAGTACTTC. This gives the protein CASSPSLAKNIQYF. The chain employs TRBV7-2 and TRBJ2-4; D not certain. The germline gives CDR1 SGHTA, CDR2 FQGNSA. Trimming removed 5 bases from V and 0 bases from J, with 8 bases in between. The CDR3 runs 14 residues.

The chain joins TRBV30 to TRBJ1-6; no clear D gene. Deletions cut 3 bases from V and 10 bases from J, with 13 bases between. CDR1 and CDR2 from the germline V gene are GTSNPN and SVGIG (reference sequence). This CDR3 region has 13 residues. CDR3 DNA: TGTGCCTGGAGAGGATCGGGCTTCTCACCCCTCCACTTT. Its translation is CAWRGSGFSPLHF.

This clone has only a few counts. CDR3 DNA: TGTGCCAGTAGTATAGGCGGCTTTGGCACAGATACGCAGTATTTT. It encodes CASSIGGFGTDTQYF. The J gene is TRBJ2-3, the V gene TRBV19; D gene unclear. Germline CDR1 LNHDA, CDR2 SQIVND (reference sequence). The CDR3 is made up of 15 amino acids. Trimming took off 1 base at V and 1 base at J, with 9 bases between the two ends.

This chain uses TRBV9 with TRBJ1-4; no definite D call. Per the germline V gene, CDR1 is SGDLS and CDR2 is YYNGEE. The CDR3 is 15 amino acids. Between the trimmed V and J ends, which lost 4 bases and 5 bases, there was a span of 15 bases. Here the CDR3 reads CASSSTGGPNEKLFF. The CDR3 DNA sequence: TGTGCCAGCAGCTCCACGGGAGGACCGAATGAAAAACTGTTTTTT.

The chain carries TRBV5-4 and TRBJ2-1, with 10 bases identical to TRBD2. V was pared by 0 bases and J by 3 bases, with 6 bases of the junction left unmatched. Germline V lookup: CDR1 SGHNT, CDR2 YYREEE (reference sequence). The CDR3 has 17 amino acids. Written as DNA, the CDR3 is TGTGCCAGCAGCTTGGTTTTGCTAGCGGGAGACTACAATGAGCAGTTCTTC. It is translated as CASSLVLLAGDYNEQFF. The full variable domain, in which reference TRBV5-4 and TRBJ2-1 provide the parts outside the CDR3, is ETGVTQSPTHLIKTRGQQVTLRCSSQSGHNTVSWYQQALGQGPQFIFQYYREEENGRGNFPPRFSGLQFPNYSSELNVNALELDDSALYLCASSLVLLAGDYNEQFFGPGTRLTVL.

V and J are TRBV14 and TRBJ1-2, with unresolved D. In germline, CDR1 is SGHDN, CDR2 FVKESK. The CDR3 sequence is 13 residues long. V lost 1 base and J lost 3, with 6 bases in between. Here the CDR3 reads CASSQVQDYGYTF. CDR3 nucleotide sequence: TGTGCCAGCAGCCAAGTCCAGGACTATGGCTACACCTTC.

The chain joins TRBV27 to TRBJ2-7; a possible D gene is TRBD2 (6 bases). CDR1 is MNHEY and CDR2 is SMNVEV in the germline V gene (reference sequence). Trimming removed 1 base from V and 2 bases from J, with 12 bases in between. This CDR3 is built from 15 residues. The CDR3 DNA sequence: TGTGCCAGCAGTTTATTCGGAGGGGCACCCTACGAGCAGTACTTC. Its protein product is CASSLFGGAPYEQYF.

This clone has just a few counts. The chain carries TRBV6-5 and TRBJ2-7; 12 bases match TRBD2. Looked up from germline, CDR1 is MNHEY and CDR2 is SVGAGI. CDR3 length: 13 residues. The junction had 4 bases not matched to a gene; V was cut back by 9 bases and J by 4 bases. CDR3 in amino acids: CASMTSGSYEQYF. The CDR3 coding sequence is TGTGCCAGTATGACTAGCGGGAGTTACGAGCAGTACTTC.

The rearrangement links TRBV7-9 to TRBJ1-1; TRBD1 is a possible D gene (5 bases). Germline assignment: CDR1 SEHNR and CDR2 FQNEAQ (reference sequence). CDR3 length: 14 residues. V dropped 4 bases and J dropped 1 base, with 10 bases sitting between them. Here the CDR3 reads CASSSRRGNTEAFF. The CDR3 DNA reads TGTGCCAGCAGCTCCCGAAGGGGGAACACTGAAGCTTTCTTT. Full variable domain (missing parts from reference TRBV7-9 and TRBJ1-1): DTGVSQNPRHKITKRGQNVTFRCDPISEHNRLYWYRQTLGQGPEFLTYFQNEAQLEKSRLLSDRFSAERPKGSFSTLEIQRTEQGDSAMYLCASSSRRGNTEAFFGQGTRLTVV.

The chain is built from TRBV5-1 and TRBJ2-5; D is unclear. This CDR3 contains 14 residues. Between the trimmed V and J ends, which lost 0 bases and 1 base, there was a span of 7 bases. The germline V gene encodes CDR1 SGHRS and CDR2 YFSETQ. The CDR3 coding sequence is TGCGCCAGCAGCTTGGTCCCGGGCCAAGAGACCCAGTACTTC. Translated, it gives CASSLVPGQETQYF.

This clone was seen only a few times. CDR3 coding DNA: TGTGCCAGCAGCCAAGGGATCGCGGGAAAGGTTGTGGCCGGGGAGCTGTTTTTT. Translation gives CASSQGIAGKVVAGELFF. The V and J genes are TRBV14 and TRBJ2-2; maybe TRBD2 (6 bases). Trimming removed 1 base from V and 6 bases from J, with 21 bases in between. The CDR3 consists of 18 residues. The germline gives CDR1 SGHDN, CDR2 FVKESK.

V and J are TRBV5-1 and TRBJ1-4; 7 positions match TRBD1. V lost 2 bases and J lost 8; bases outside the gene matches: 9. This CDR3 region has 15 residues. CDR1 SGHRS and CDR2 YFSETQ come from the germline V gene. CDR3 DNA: TGCGCCAGCAGCTTACAGGGGAGTCCCCGCGAAAAACTGTTTTTT. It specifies CASSLQGSPREKLFF.

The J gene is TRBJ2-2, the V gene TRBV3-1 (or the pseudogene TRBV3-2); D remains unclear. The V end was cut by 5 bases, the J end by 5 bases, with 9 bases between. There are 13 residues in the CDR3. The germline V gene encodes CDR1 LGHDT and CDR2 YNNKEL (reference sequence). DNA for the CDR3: TGTGCCAGCAGCGGTCGGAGAACCGGGGAGCTGTTTTTT. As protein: CASSGRRTGELFF.

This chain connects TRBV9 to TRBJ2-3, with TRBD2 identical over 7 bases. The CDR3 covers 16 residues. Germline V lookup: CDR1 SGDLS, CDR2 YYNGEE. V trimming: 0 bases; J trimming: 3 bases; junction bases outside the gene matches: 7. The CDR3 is CASSVVEGGPTDTQYF. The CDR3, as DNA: TGTGCCAGCAGCGTAGTGGAGGGAGGGCCGACAGATACGCAGTATTTT. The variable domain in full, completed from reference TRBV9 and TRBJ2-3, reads DSGVTQTPKHLITATGQRVTLRCSPRSGDLSVYWYQQSLDQGLQFLIQYYNGEERAKGNILERFSAQQFPDLHSELNLSSLELGDSALYFCASSVVEGGPTDTQYFGPGTRLTVL.